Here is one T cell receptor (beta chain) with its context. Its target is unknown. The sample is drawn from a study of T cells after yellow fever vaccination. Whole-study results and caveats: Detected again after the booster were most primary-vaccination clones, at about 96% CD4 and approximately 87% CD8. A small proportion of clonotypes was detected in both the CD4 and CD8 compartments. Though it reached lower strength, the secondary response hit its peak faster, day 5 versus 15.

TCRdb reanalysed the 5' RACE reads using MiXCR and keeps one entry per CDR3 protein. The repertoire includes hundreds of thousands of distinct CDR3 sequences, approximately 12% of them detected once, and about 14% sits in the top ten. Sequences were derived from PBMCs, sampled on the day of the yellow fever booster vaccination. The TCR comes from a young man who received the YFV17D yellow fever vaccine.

CDR3 nucleotides: TGTGCCAGCAGCCAAGATATGAACTATGGCTACACCTTC. Protein product: CASSQDMNYGYTF. The chain uses TRBV14 and TRBJ1-2, with unresolved D. CDR1 is SGHDN and CDR2 is FVKESK in the germline V gene. The CDR3 is 13 amino acids. Between the trimmed V and J ends, which lost 0 bases and 2 bases, there was a span of 4 bases. Together with reference TRBV14 and TRBJ1-2, the CDR3 gives the full variable domain: EAGVTQFPSHSVIEKGQTVTLRCDPISGHDNLYWYRRVMGKEIKFLLHFVKESKQDESGMPNNRFLAERTGGTYSTLKVQPAELEDSGVYFCASSQDMNYGYTFGSGTRLTVV.